The sample holds many counts of the clone carrying this TCR beta chain. The data belong to a study of regulatory T cells in long-lasting Graves disease. Sequencing libraries for TCR beta were prepared with iRepertoire HTBI primers and Arm-PCR of CDR3 regions. One entry per CDR3 protein, called by TCRdb with MiXCR from the multiplex PCR reads. The sample lists about 500,000 distinct CDR3 sequences; about 11% were seen once. The V and J ends lost 2 bases and 4 bases respectively, with 18 bases between them. The CDR3 extends over 15 amino acids. Germline-derived CDR1 and CDR2 are SQVTM and ANQGSEA. The time point: newly diagnosed GD, antithyroid drugs for less than 3 months. With RNA extracted from PBMCs as input, the TCR library was made. This sample also belongs to another study, concerning T cells in Graves' hyperthyroidism and ophthalmopathy. From that report: Model output signaled ophthalmopathy a median 6.5 months ahead of onset.

This receptor was obtained from a woman in her 30s with Graves disease. The sample was peripheral blood mononuclear cells (PBMCs), taken at new diagnosis, from a patient treated with antithyroid drugs. The chain recombines TRBV29-1 with TRBJ2-7; D tentatively fits TRBD1 or TRBD2 (5 bases each). The CDR3 protein is CSVESGTYGGYEQYF. The CDR3, as DNA: TGCAGCGTTGAATCAGGGACGTATGGCGGGTACGAGCAGTACTTC.